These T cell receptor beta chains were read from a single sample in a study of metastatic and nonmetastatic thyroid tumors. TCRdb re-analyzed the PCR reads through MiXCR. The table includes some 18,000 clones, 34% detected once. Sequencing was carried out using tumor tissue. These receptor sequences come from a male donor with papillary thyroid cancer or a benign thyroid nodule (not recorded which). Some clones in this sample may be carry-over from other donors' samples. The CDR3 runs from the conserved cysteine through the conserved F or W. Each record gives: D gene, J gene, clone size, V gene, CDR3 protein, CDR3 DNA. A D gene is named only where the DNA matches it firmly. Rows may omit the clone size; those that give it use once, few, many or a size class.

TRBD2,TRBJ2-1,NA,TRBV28,CASNRGVAGYDKEQFF,TGTGCCAGCAACCGTGGAGTAGCGGGCTACGACAAAGAGCAGTTCTTC
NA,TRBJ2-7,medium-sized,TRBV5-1,CASSLDLRGEQYF,TGCGCCAGCAGCTTGGACTTGCGGGGCGAGCAGTACTTC
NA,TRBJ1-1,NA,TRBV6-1,CASSETSVFTEAVF,TGTGCCAGCAGTGAAACGTCAGTGTTCACTGAAGCTGTCTTT
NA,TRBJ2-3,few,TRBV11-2,CASSYTRGSSHTDTQYF,TGTGCCAGCAGCTACACTAGAGGGAGCTCCCACACAGATACGCAGTATTTT
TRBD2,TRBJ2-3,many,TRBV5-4,CATGGGSGSDTQYF,TGTGCCACCGGGGGGGGTTCTGGGTCAGATACGCAGTATTTT
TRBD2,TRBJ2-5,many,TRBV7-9,CASSRTSGGQETQYF,TGTGCCAGCAGCCGAACTAGCGGGGGCCAAGAGACCCAGTACTTC
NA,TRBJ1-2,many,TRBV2,CASSSRGDGYTF,TGTGCCAGCAGCTCGAGGGGGGATGGCTACACCTTC
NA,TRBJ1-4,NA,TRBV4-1,CASSQVYGGKLFF,TGCGCCAGCAGCCAAGTGTACGGGGGAAAACTGTTTTTT
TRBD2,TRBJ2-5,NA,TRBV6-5,CASSYGTSGIRVTQNF,TGTGCCAGCAGTTACGGGACTAGCGGGATTAGGGTGACCCAGAACTTC
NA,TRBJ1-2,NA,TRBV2,CASSTHYGYTF,TGTGCCAGCAGTACGCACTATGGCTACACATTC
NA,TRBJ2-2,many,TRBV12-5,CASALDGDTGELFF,TGTGCTAGTGCCCTGGACGGTGACACCGGGGAGCTGTTTTTT
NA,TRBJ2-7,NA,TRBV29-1,CSGQVAIRYEQYF,TGCAGCGGGCAGGTGGCGATTCGCTACGAGCAGTACTTC
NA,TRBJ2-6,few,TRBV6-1,CVSRERCGANVLTF,TGTGTCAGCAGAGAGAGATGTGGGGCCAACGTCCTGACTTTC
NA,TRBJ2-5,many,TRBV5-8,CASSRLQETQYF,TGTGCCAGCAGCCGTCTACAAGAGACCCAGTACTTC
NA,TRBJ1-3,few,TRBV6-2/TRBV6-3,CASSYGGGSGNTIYF,TGTGCCAGCAGTTACGGGGGGGGTTCTGGAAACACCATATATTTT
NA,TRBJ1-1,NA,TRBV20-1,CSSRQELENTEAFF,TGCAGTTCTCGGCAGGAGCTCGAGAACACTGAAGCTTTCTTT
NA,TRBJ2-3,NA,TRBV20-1,CSAREGGEDTHSF,TGCAGTGCTAGGGAGGGAGGTGAGGATACGCACTCTTTT
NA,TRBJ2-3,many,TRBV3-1,CASSQDTDTQYF,TGTGCCAGCAGCCAAGATACGGATACGCAGTATTTT
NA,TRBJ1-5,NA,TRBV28,CASREGSGHPQHF,TGTGCCAGCCGAGAGGGGTCAGGTCATCCCCAGCATTTT
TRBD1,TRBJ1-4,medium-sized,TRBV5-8,CASRGTGGYREKLFF,TGTGCCAGCAGGGGGACAGGGGGCTATCGGGAAAAACTGTTTTTT
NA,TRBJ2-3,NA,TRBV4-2,CASSQSSSPSDTQYF,TGTGCCAGCAGCCAATCCAGCAGTCCTTCCGATACGCAGTATTTT
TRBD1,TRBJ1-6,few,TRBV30,CACGQGGNSPLHF,TGTGCCTGTGGACAGGGAGGAAATTCACCCCTCCACTTT
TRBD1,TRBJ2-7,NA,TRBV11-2,CASSSGTDSYEQYF,TGTGCCAGCAGCTCCGGGACAGATTCCTACGAGCAGTACTTC
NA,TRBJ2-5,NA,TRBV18,CASSPTGGPETQYF,TGTGCCAGCTCACCGACTGGGGGCCCAGAGACCCAGTACTTC
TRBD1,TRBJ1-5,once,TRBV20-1,CSATPLGQGSGQPQHF,TGCAGTGCTACACCCCTCGGACAGGGGAGTGGACAGCCCCAGCATTTT
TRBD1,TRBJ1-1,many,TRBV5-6,CASSLGGGTGWYTEAFF,TGTGCCAGCAGCTTAGGGGGCGGAACAGGGTGGTACACTGAAGCTTTCTTT
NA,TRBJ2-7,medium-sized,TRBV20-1,CSALLSRITPHEQYF,TGCAGTGCTCTTCTTTCCAGGATAACACCCCACGAGCAGTACTTC
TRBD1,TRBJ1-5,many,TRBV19,CASSPRDRRDQPQHF,TGTGCCAGTAGTCCAAGGGACAGGCGGGATCAGCCCCAGCATTTT
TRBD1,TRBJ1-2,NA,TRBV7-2,CASSPQGAPGYGYTF,TGTGCCAGCAGCCCCCAGGGGGCGCCTGGCTATGGCTACACCTTC
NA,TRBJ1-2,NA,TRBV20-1,CSATQGWSGYTF,TGCAGTGCTACGCAGGGGTGGAGTGGCTACACATTC
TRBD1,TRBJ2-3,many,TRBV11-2,CASSSYRGRDTDTQYF,TGTGCCAGCAGCTCCTACAGGGGGCGCGACACAGATACGCAGTATTTT
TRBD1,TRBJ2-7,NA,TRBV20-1,CSAPGQTYEQYF,TGCAGTGCCCCGGGACAGACCTACGAGCAGTACTTC
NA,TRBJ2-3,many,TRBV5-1,CASIETGGSDTQYF,TGCGCCAGCATTGAGACTGGGGGGTCAGATACGCAGTATTTT
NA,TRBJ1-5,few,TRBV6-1,CASSEDGGSNQPQHF,TGTGCCAGCAGTGAAGATGGGGGAAGCAATCAGCCCCAGCATTTT
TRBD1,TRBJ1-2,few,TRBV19,CASRSPGQGYGYTF,TGTGCCAGTAGAAGCCCGGGACAGGGCTATGGCTACACCTTC